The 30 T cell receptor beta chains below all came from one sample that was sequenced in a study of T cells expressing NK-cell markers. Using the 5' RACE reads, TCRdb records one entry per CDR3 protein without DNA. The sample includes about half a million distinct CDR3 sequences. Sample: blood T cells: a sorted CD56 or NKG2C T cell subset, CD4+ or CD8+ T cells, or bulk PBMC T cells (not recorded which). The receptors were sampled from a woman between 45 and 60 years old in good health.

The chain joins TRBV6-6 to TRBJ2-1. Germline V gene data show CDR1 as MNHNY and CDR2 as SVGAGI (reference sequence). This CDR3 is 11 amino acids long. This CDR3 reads CASTEKDEQFF.

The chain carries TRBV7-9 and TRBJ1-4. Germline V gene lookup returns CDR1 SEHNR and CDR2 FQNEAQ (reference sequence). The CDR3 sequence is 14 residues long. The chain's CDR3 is CASSSSGRPEKLFF.

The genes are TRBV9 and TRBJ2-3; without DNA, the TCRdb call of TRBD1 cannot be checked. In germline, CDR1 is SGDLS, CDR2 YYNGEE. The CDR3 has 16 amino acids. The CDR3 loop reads CATSEGIGLVSDTQYF.

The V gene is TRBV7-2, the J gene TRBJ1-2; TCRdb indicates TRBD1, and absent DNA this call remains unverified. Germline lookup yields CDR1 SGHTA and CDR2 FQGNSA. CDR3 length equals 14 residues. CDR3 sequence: CASSFIGGNYGYTF.

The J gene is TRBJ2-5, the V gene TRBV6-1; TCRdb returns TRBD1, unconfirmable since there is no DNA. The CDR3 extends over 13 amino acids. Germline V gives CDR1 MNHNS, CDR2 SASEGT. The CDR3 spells CASSERDIQTQYF.

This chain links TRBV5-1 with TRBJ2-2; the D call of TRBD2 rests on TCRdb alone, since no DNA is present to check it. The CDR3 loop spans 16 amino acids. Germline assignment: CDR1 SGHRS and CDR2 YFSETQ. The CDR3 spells CASSLARGEVTGELFF.

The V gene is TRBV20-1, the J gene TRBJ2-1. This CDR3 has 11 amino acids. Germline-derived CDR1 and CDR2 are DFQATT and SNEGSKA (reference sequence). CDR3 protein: CSASGIYEQFF.

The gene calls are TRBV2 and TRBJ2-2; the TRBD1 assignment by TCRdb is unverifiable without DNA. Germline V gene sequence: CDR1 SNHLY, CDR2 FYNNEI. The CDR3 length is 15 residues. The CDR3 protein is CASKARDPNTGELFF.

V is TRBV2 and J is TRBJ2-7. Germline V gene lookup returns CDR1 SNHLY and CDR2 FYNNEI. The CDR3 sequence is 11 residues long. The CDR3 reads CASSAWGEQYF.

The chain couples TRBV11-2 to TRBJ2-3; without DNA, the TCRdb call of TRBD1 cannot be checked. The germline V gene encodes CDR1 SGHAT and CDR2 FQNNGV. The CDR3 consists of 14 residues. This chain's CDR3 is CASRRPASTDTQYF. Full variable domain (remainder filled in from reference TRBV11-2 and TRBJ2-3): EAGVAQSPRYKIIEKRQSVAFWCNPISGHATLYWYQQILGQGPKLLIQFQNNGVVDDSQLPKDRFSAERLKGVDSTLKIQPAKLEDSAVYLCASRRPASTDTQYFGPGTRLTVL.

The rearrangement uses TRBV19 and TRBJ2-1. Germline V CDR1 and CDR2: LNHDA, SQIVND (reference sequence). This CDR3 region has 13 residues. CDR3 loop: CASSIVVGVEQFF. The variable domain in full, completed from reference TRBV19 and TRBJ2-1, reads DGGITQSPKYLFRKEGQNVTLSCEQNLNHDAMYWYRQDPGQGLRLIYYSQIVNDFQKGDIAEGYSVSREKKESFPLTVTSAQKNPTAFYLCASSIVVGVEQFFGPGTRLTVL.

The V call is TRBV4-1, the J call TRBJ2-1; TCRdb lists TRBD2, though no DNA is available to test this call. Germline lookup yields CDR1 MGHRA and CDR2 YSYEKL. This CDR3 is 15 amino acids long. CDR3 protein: CASSLLGLVVDEQFF.

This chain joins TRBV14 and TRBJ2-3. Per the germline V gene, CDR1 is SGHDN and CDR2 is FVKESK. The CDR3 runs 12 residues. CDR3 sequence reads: CASSARSITQYF.

CDR3 loop: CSVEGTGSVGKLFF. The J gene is TRBJ1-4, the V gene TRBV29-1; TCRdb designates TRBD1, a call that cannot be tested without DNA. CDR1 SQVTM and CDR2 ANQGSEA come from the germline V gene. The CDR3 loop spans 14 amino acids. Full variable domain (rest looked up from reference TRBV29-1 and TRBJ1-4): SAVISQKPSRDICQRGTSLTIQCQVDSQVTMMFWYRQQPGQSLTLIATANQGSEATYESGFVIDKFPISRPNLTFSTLTVSNMSPEDSSIYLCSVEGTGSVGKLFFGSGTQLSVL.

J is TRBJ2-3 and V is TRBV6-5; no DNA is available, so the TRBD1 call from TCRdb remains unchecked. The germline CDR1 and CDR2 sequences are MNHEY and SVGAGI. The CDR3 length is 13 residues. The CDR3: CASTNSWGMSQYF.

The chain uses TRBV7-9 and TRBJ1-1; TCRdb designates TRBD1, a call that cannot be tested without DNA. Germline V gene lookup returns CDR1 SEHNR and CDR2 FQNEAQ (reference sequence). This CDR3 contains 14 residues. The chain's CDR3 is CASQRGGKNTEAFF.

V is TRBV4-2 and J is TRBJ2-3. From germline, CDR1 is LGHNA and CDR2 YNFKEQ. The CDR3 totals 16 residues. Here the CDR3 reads CASSQAGGTSTDTQYF.

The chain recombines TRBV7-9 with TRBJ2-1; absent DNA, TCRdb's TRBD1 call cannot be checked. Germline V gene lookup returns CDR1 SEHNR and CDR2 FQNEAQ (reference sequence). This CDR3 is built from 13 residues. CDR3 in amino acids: CASSSVAGGEQFF.

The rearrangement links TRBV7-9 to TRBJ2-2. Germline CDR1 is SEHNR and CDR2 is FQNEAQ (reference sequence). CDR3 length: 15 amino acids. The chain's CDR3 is CASSLVNTNTGELFF.

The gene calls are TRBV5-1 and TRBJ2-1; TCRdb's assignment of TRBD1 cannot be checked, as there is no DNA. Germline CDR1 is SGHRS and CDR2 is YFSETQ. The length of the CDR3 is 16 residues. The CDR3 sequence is CASSNPYGRGRNEQFF.

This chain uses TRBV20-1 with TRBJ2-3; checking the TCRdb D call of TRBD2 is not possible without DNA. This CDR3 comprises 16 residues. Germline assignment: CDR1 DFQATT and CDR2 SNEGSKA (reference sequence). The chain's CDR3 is CSATLGTSGTTDTQYF.

The CDR3 region is CASSLVPGTDTQYF. This chain links TRBV5-1 with TRBJ2-3; TCRdb's D call, TRBD1, is unchecked because there is no DNA. The germline V gene has CDR1 SGHRS and CDR2 YFSETQ. The CDR3 extends over 14 amino acids.

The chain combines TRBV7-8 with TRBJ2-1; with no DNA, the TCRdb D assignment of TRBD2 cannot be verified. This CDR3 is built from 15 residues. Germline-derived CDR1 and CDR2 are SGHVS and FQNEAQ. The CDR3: CASSPEGIAGAEQFF.

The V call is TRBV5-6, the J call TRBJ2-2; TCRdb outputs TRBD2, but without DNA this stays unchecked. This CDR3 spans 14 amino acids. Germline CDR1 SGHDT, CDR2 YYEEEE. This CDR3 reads CASEARSPTGELFF. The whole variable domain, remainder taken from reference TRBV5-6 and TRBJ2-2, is DAGVTQSPTHLIKTRGQQVTLRCSPKSGHDTVSWYQQALGQGPQFIFQYYEEEERQRGNFPDRFSGHQFPNYSSELNVNALLLGDSALYLCASEARSPTGELFFGEGSRLTVL.

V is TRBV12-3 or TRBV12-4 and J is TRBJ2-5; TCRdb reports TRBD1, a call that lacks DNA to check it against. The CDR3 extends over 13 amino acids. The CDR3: CASSLGRDKTQYF.

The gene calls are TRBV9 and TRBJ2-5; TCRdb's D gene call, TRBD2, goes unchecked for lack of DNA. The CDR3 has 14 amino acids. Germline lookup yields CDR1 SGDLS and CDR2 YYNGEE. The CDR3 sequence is CASSVGGLQETQYF.

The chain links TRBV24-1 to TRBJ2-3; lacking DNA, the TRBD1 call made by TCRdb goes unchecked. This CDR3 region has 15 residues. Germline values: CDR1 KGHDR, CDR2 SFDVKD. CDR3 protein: CATSDGPGVTDTQYF.

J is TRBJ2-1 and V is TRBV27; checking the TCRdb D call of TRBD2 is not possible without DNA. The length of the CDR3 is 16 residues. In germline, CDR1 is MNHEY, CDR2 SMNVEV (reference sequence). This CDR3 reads CASSLGYAGGDNEQFF.

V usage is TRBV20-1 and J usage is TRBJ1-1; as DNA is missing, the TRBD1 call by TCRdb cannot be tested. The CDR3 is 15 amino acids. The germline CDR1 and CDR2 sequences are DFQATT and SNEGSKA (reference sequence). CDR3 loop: CSARDQGGLNTEAFF.

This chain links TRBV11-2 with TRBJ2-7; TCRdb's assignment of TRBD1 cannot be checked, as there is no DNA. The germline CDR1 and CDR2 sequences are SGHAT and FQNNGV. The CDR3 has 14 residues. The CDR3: CASSPKTGTNEQYF.